This T cell receptor beta chain is drawn from a study of blood T cell repertoires in COVID-19 (dated by TCRdb to the early 2020s). For the study in its entirety: Samples covering the acute and convalescent phases of COVID-19 were provided by collaborators in the United States, Italy and Spain. The samples were drawn from two sources: the first 160 participants of the ongoing ImmuneRACE study, and 1,000 to 1,500 subjects contributed by 6 global collaborators. The prospective study material was composed of cDNA or gDNA derived from T cells, B-cell-depleted T cells, or PBMCs. The repertoires were released in a freely available public database intended as a resource for research on the immune response to SARS-CoV-2. The sample metadata nearly always contained a de-identified subject ID, COVID-19 status, age in years and sex. Where HLA class I and class II types were available, the types were taken from metadata supplied by the sample provider, not from assay-based typing. Deeply sampled blood TCRbeta repertoires from subjects exposed to, actively infected with, or recovered from COVID-19 were included in the dataset. Broad study findings and their caveats: Clinical and demographic metadata were provided uncurated, with the amount varying by source and participant.

The CDR3 spans 13 residues, from the cysteine through the phenylalanine. The retained sequence is limited to the CDR3, 39 bases, with the frame set at the first base. V and J lose 4 bases and 7 bases, and a span of 13 bases separates them. Regarding this clone: Its target antigen remains unknown. It has no much larger one-base neighbor in the sample; base qualities were not kept.

TCRbeta CDR3 regions were amplified from genomic DNA by means of the immunoSEQ Assay, a bias-controlled multiplex PCR. The paper's processing steps were these. The number of nucleated cells in each sample was estimated from the amplification of reference gene primers within the assay. To quantify the absolute abundance of each unique TCRbeta CDR3 rearrangement, sequence reads were collapsed and filtered. For each sample, productive Simpson clonality was calculated as the square root of Simpson's diversity index across productive rearrangements. Held by TCRdb, this immuneACCESS table contains in-frame sequences only and omits some clones. Under half of the omission traces to an unresolved V gene where checked; the cause of the rest is unknown. That table furnishes V, J and clone size, whereas the DNA furnished D and trimming. The sample table lists about 90,000 clones, about 82% of them with a count of one. Around 3.3% of the sample comes from the top ten.

Whole blood was collected in K2EDTA tubes by collaborating institutions according to the institutions' own protocols. For TCRbeta analysis, collaborators shipped samples in one of three forms: frozen whole blood, isolated PBMCs, or DNA extracted from either of those sample types. The sequence came from a man aged 45-65 years with acute or convalescent COVID-19. This chain is built from TRBV12-3 or TRBV12-4 and TRBJ1-2; D gene: possibly TRBD1, on 5 matching bases. Sequenced sample: peripheral blood. The CDR3 loop reads CASSSGWEVGYTF. Read as DNA, the sequence is TGTGCCAGCAGTTCAGGGTGGGAAGTTGGCTACACCTTC.